This TCR beta chain stems from a study of blood T cell repertoires in COVID-19. Study in general: Both acute and convalescent COVID-19 samples were obtained from the United States, Italy and Spain. In each case, the material was cDNA or gDNA derived from T cells, B-cell-depleted T cells, or PBMCs.

Trimming took 2 bases from V and 8 from J, leaving 12 bases between them. CDR3 length equals 12 residues. Germline CDR1 GTSNPN, CDR2 SVGIG (reference sequence). Some clones are missing from TCRdb's copy, which holds only in-frame ones; the method was immunoSEQ multiplex PCR. The sample holds more than 95,000 clones, about 80% seen once. The specimen sequenced was peripheral blood. The V gene is TRBV30, the J gene TRBJ1-2, with D perhaps TRBD1 (5 bases). This TCR derives from a woman aged 70 to 79 with acute or convalescent COVID-19. CDR3 residues: CAWSRPGKGYTF. The CDR3, as DNA: TGTGCCTGGAGTCGGCCAGGGAAAGGCTACACCTTC.